The rows below give T cell receptor beta chains drawn from one sample of a study of T cells after posttransplantation cyclophosphamide. The method was immunoSEQ multiplex PCR; TCRdb's version includes in-frame clones alone and lacks a portion of them. Among about 32,000 clones listed, roughly 89% were seen once. Sample: PBMCs. Receptor source: a woman in her forties with a blood cancer, CMV-positive, and with a related stem cell donor. The CDR3 runs from the conserved cysteine through the conserved F or W. The D gene is left open where the match is weak. Clone size is stated in some rows and not others, as once, few, many or a class when expanded.

V gene: TRBV6-6
J gene: TRBJ2-2
D gene: .
clone size: once
CDR3 protein: CASSPTSLGGELFF
CDR3 DNA: TGTGCCAGCAGCCCTACTAGTTTGGGCGGGGAGCTGTTTTTT

V gene: TRBV5-6
J gene: TRBJ1-1
D gene: .
clone size: .
CDR3 protein: CASSSTHGKNTEAFF
CDR3 DNA: TGTGCCAGCAGCTCCACCCACGGTAAGAACACTGAAGCTTTCTTT

V gene: TRBV9
J gene: TRBJ2-2
D gene: TRBD1
clone size: .
CDR3 protein: CASSPGTGGTGELFF
CDR3 DNA: TGTGCCAGCAGCCCCGGGACAGGTGGGACCGGGGAGCTGTTTTTT

V gene: TRBV10-3
J gene: TRBJ1-2
D gene: TRBD1
clone size: few
CDR3 protein: CAIFRDREGYGYTF
CDR3 DNA: TGTGCCATCTTCCGGGACAGGGAGGGCTATGGCTACACCTTC

V gene: TRBV7-8
J gene: TRBJ2-3
D gene: TRBD2
clone size: .
CDR3 protein: CASSFRPRGVADTQYF
CDR3 DNA: TGTGCCAGCAGCTTTCGTCCTCGGGGGGTGGCAGATACGCAGTATTTT

V gene: TRBV4-1
J gene: TRBJ2-3
D gene: TRBD2
clone size: .
CDR3 protein: CASSQPSGGYTQYF
CDR3 DNA: TGCGCCAGCAGCCAGCCTAGCGGGGGTTATACGCAGTATTTT

V gene: TRBV7-3
J gene: TRBJ2-1
D gene: TRBD2
clone size: .
CDR3 protein: CASSVASGGNEQFF
CDR3 DNA: TGTGCCAGCAGCGTAGCTAGCGGGGGGAATGAGCAGTTCTTC

V gene: TRBV6-1
J gene: TRBJ1-6
D gene: .
clone size: .
CDR3 protein: CASKTGSSYNSPLHF
CDR3 DNA: TGTGCCAGCAAAACAGGGAGCTCCTATAATTCACCCCTCCACTTT

V gene: TRBV9
J gene: TRBJ1-2
D gene: .
clone size: .
CDR3 protein: CASSSQMDSYGYTF
CDR3 DNA: TGTGCCAGCAGCTCACAAATGGACAGCTATGGCTACACCTTC

V gene: TRBV6-5
J gene: TRBJ2-5
D gene: TRBD2
clone size: .
CDR3 protein: CASSRLAAEATQYF
CDR3 DNA: TGTGCCAGCAGTCGACTAGCCGCTGAGGCGACCCAGTACTTC

V gene: TRBV7-9
J gene: TRBJ1-1
D gene: TRBD1
clone size: .
CDR3 protein: CASSLGQGVWEYTEAFF
CDR3 DNA: TGTGCCAGCAGCCTGGGACAGGGCGTGTGGGAGTACACTGAAGCTTTCTTT

V gene: TRBV28
J gene: TRBJ1-5
D gene: .
clone size: .
CDR3 protein: CASSLRLGLNQPQHF
CDR3 DNA: TGTGCCAGCAGTTTAAGGTTGGGGCTCAATCAGCCCCAGCATTTT

V gene: TRBV7-2
J gene: TRBJ1-5
D gene: .
clone size: .
CDR3 protein: CASNLFPRQSNQPQHF
CDR3 DNA: TGTGCCAGCAACTTGTTTCCGCGGCAGAGCAATCAGCCCCAGCATTTT

V gene: TRBV7-3
J gene: TRBJ2-1
D gene: .
clone size: once
CDR3 protein: CASSLNGNEQFF
CDR3 DNA: TGTGCCAGCAGCTTAAACGGCAATGAGCAGTTCTTC

V gene: TRBV19
J gene: TRBJ1-1
D gene: .
clone size: .
CDR3 protein: CASSMGHRNTEAFF
CDR3 DNA: TGTGCCAGTAGTATGGGACACAGGAACACTGAAGCCTTCTTT

V gene: TRBV4-3
J gene: TRBJ1-3
D gene: .
clone size: .
CDR3 protein: CASSQDGAGRGVTIYF
CDR3 DNA: TGCGCCAGCAGCCAAGATGGGGCAGGGAGGGGGGTCACCATATATTTT

V gene: TRBV4-1
J gene: TRBJ1-6
D gene: TRBD1
clone size: .
CDR3 protein: CASSQPGQDDNSPLHF
CDR3 DNA: TGCGCCAGCAGCCAACCCGGACAGGATGATAATTCACCCCTCCACTTT

V gene: TRBV15
J gene: TRBJ1-6
D gene: TRBD1
clone size: .
CDR3 protein: CATSRDPTGPGRNSPLHF
CDR3 DNA: TGTGCCACCAGCAGAGATCCGACAGGGCCGGGTAGGAATTCCCCCCTCCACTTT

V gene: TRBV5-4
J gene: TRBJ1-5
D gene: TRBD1
clone size: .
CDR3 protein: CASSLQGSNQPQHF
CDR3 DNA: TGTGCCAGCAGCCTACAGGGGTCCAATCAGCCCCAGCATTTT

V gene: TRBV5-1
J gene: TRBJ2-3
D gene: .
clone size: once
CDR3 protein: CASLAADTQYF
CDR3 DNA: TGCGCCTCCTTGGCTGCAGATACGCAGTATTTT

V gene: TRBV6-1
J gene: TRBJ1-4
D gene: TRBD1
clone size: few
CDR3 protein: CASSDPSRQGNEKLFF
CDR3 DNA: TGTGCCAGCAGTGACCCCTCGCGACAGGGGAATGAAAAACTGTTTTTT

V gene: TRBV18
J gene: TRBJ2-3
D gene: TRBD2
clone size: once
CDR3 protein: CASSPLSGGRTDTQYF
CDR3 DNA: TGTGCCAGCTCACCATTGTCGGGGGGACGCACAGATACGCAGTATTTT

V gene: TRBV5-1
J gene: TRBJ1-4
D gene: .
clone size: .
CDR3 protein: CASSLLEKLFF
CDR3 DNA: TGCGCCAGCAGCTTGCTCGAAAAACTGTTTTTT

V gene: TRBV5-4
J gene: TRBJ2-7
D gene: TRBD2
clone size: .
CDR3 protein: CASSLAGLTYEQYF
CDR3 DNA: TGTGCCAGCAGTTTAGCGGGGCTTACCTACGAGCAGTACTTC

V gene: TRBV2
J gene: TRBJ2-5
D gene: .
clone size: .
CDR3 protein: CASSTPGLQETQYF
CDR3 DNA: TGTGCCAGCAGTACTCCGGGACTGCAAGAGACCCAGTACTTC

V gene: TRBV5-4
J gene: TRBJ2-7
D gene: .
clone size: .
CDR3 protein: CATAGAPSYEQYF
CDR3 DNA: TGTGCCACCGCGGGGGCGCCTTCCTACGAGCAGTACTTC

V gene: TRBV5-1
J gene: TRBJ2-7
D gene: .
clone size: .
CDR3 protein: CASSPGWGSYEQYF
CDR3 DNA: TGCGCCAGCAGCCCGGGGTGGGGCTCCTACGAGCAGTACTTC

V gene: TRBV5-4
J gene: TRBJ2-3
D gene: .
clone size: .
CDR3 protein: CASKAGTDTQYF
CDR3 DNA: TGTGCCAGCAAAGCGGGCACAGATACGCAGTATTTT

V gene: TRBV11-2
J gene: TRBJ2-1
D gene: TRBD1
clone size: .
CDR3 protein: CASSLGGGGEQFF
CDR3 DNA: TGTGCCAGCAGCTTAGGAGGGGGCGGTGAGCAGTTCTTC

V gene: TRBV2
J gene: TRBJ1-5
D gene: TRBD1
clone size: .
CDR3 protein: CASSEEGQGISNQPQHF
CDR3 DNA: TGTGCCAGCAGTGAAGAGGGACAGGGAATAAGCAATCAGCCCCAGCATTTT

V gene: TRBV2
J gene: TRBJ2-2
D gene: .
clone size: .
CDR3 protein: CASSGVAHSGELFF
CDR3 DNA: TGTGCCAGCAGCGGGGTAGCGCATAGCGGGGAGCTGTTTTTT

V gene: TRBV7-8
J gene: TRBJ2-3
D gene: .
clone size: .
CDR3 protein: CASSLREASTDTQYF
CDR3 DNA: TGTGCCAGCAGCTTACGGGAAGCTAGCACAGATACGCAGTATTTT

V gene: TRBV28
J gene: TRBJ2-3
D gene: TRBD2
clone size: .
CDR3 protein: CASSPRGGPTDTQYF
CDR3 DNA: TGTGCCAGCAGTCCCCGGGGGGGACCCACAGATACGCAGTATTTT

V gene: TRBV5-1
J gene: TRBJ2-2
D gene: TRBD1
clone size: .
CDR3 protein: CASSSRQGANTGELFF
CDR3 DNA: TGCGCCAGCAGTTCACGACAGGGCGCGAACACCGGGGAGCTGTTTTTT

V gene: TRBV2
J gene: TRBJ1-2
D gene: .
clone size: .
CDR3 protein: CASSKEKGANYGYTF
CDR3 DNA: TGTGCCAGCAGTAAGGAAAAGGGAGCTAACTATGGCTACACCTTC

V gene: TRBV7-8
J gene: TRBJ1-1
D gene: .
clone size: .
CDR3 protein: CASSVLRGRDTEAFF
CDR3 DNA: TGTGCCAGCAGCGTACTCAGGGGAAGAGACACTGAAGCTTTCTTT

V gene: TRBV29-1
J gene: TRBJ1-2
D gene: .
clone size: .
CDR3 protein: CSVRAGDWGYTF
CDR3 DNA: TGCAGCGTGAGGGCAGGGGATTGGGGCTACACCTTC

V gene: TRBV5-1
J gene: TRBJ2-2
D gene: .
clone size: .
CDR3 protein: CASSLGGTGELFF
CDR3 DNA: TGCGCCAGCAGCTTGGGCGGCACCGGGGAGCTGTTTTTT

V gene: TRBV20-1
J gene: TRBJ2-7
D gene: .
clone size: .
CDR3 protein: CSASRGSEQYF
CDR3 DNA: TGCAGTGCCTCGCGAGGGAGCGAGCAGTACTTC

V gene: TRBV18
J gene: TRBJ1-6
D gene: .
clone size: .
CDR3 protein: CASSPHRVYNSPLHF
CDR3 DNA: TGTGCCAGCTCACCACATCGGGTTTATAATTCACCCCTCCACTTT

V gene: TRBV5-1
J gene: TRBJ1-2
D gene: TRBD1
clone size: .
CDR3 protein: CASSPDGFRGAQWVHGYTF
CDR3 DNA: TGCGCCAGCAGCCCGGACGGTTTCAGGGGGGCGCAGTGGGTCCATGGCTACACCTTC

V gene: TRBV7-3
J gene: TRBJ1-3
D gene: TRBD1
clone size: .
CDR3 protein: CASSQTGTISGNTIYF
CDR3 DNA: TGTGCCAGCAGTCAGACAGGGACGATCTCTGGAAACACCATATATTTT

V gene: TRBV7-9
J gene: TRBJ1-2
D gene: .
clone size: once
CDR3 protein: CASSSGDGYTF
CDR3 DNA: TGTGCCAGCAGCTCAGGGGATGGCTACACCTTC

V gene: TRBV7-8
J gene: TRBJ2-3
D gene: TRBD2
clone size: .
CDR3 protein: CASSPWTSGGVDTQYF
CDR3 DNA: TGTGCCAGCAGCCCGTGGACTAGCGGGGGCGTAGATACGCAGTATTTT

V gene: TRBV19
J gene: TRBJ2-2
D gene: .
clone size: .
CDR3 protein: CASSLVTGELFF
CDR3 DNA: TGTGCCAGTAGCCTCGTCACCGGGGAGCTGTTTTTT

V gene: TRBV5-1
J gene: TRBJ2-2
D gene: TRBD1
clone size: .
CDR3 protein: CASSLGLTGANTGELFF
CDR3 DNA: TGCGCCAGCAGCTTGGGTTTGACAGGGGCGAACACCGGGGAGCTGTTTTTT